The entry that follows covers one T cell receptor (beta chain) sequence. This sample was included in a study of shared T cell receptors in the human thymus. Germline V CDR1 and CDR2: MDHEN, SYDVKM. The CDR3 is made up of 16 amino acids. V lost 4 bases and J lost 5, with 17 bases in between. Measured with immunoSEQ multiplex PCR; TCRdb has only the in-frame clones, and not every one. This sample has hundreds of thousands of clones, with about 87% found just once. The data were also submitted as part of a second study, on human thymus T cells. As that report states: Samples came from healthy Finnish infants during open corrective cardiac surgery.

The clonotype originates from a boy under two years old with a congenital heart defect. The rearrangement joins TRBV28 to TRBJ2-2, with TRBD1 as a possible D gene (6 bases). The source material was thymocytes. The chain's CDR3 is CASSSQGFLRTGELFF. The CDR3 DNA reads as TGTGCCAGCAGTTCACAGGGATTCCTGAGGACCGGGGAGCTGTTTTTT.